This T cell receptor (beta chain) emerged from a study of T cells after yellow fever vaccination. Study results and limitations: Contamination of FACS-sorted repertoires by abundant clonotypes from the bulk population could occur. The booster saw the reappearance of most primary-vaccination clones (about 95% CD4, 88% CD8).

The CDR3 loop spans 12 amino acids. V was trimmed by 4 bases and J by 11 bases, leaving 14 bases between them. Germline loops: CDR1 MNHEY, CDR2 SMNVEV (reference sequence). This clonotype was observed many times. Its target is unknown. Generation of TCR cDNA used 5'RACE template switching (which added a universal primer site and UMIs). TCRdb ran MiXCR on the 5' RACE reads and lists one entry per CDR3 protein. The data contain over 100,000 distinct CDR3 sequences, approximately 8.4% of them singletons. Source: CD8+ T cells sorted from PBMCs, taken 45 days after the yellow fever booster vaccination. The chain uses TRBV27 and TRBJ1-2, with D possibly being TRBD1 (5 bases). The source of this sequence is a man aged 25 to 40 who received the YFV17D yellow fever vaccine. The CDR3: CASSWRGIGYTF. CDR3 coding DNA: TGTGCCAGCAGTTGGAGGGGCATTGGTTACACCTTC.